The rows below give T cell receptor beta chains drawn from one sample of a study of blood T cell repertoires in COVID-19. TCRdb's table, derived via immunoSEQ multiplex PCR, lists solely in-frame clones and lacks some. The table includes 200,000 to 250,000 clones, about 90% detected once. The sample comprised PBMCs or T cells enriched from blood (not recorded which). Every receptor here comes from a woman in her twenties or thirties who had been exposed to COVID-19. Each CDR3 is given with its conserved first and last residue. The order of the fields is J gene, V gene, clone size, D gene, CDR3 DNA, CDR3 protein. The D gene is left open where the match is weak. Clone size is not always given. Where it is, it says once, few, many or a class for expanded clones.

J gene: TRBJ1-5
V gene: TRBV15
clone size: few
D gene: TRBD1
CDR3 DNA: TGTGCCACCAGCATGGAGGGGGCGAGCAATCAGCCCCAGCATTTT
CDR3 protein: CATSMEGASNQPQHF

J gene: TRBJ1-1
V gene: TRBV19
clone size: few
D gene: TRBD1
CDR3 DNA: TGTGCCACCCGCCGGGACAGACGCCGCGCTTTCTTT
CDR3 protein: CATRRDRRRAFF

J gene: TRBJ1-1
V gene: TRBV11-2
clone size: once
D gene: TRBD1
CDR3 DNA: TGTGCCAGCAGCTTAGGGACAGGGGGCCTGAACACTGAAGCTTTCTTT
CDR3 protein: CASSLGTGGLNTEAFF

J gene: TRBJ2-7
V gene: TRBV11-2
clone size: -
D gene: TRBD1
CDR3 DNA: TGTGCCAGCAGCTTAGCGCCAGGGGGCTATTACGAGCAGTACTTC
CDR3 protein: CASSLAPGGYYEQYF

J gene: TRBJ2-2
V gene: TRBV30
clone size: -
D gene: -
CDR3 DNA: TGTGCCTGGAGTGTACTGAGAGGGAACACCGGGGAGCTGTTTTTT
CDR3 protein: CAWSVLRGNTGELFF

J gene: TRBJ2-1
V gene: TRBV4-1
clone size: -
D gene: -
CDR3 DNA: TGCGCCAGCAGCGGAGCGATCTACAATGAGCAGTTCTTC
CDR3 protein: CASSGAIYNEQFF

J gene: TRBJ2-7
V gene: TRBV19
clone size: -
D gene: TRBD2
CDR3 DNA: TGTGCCAGTAGTAAATCTAGCGGGAGGGCCGTCCACGAGCAGTACTTC
CDR3 protein: CASSKSSGRAVHEQYF

J gene: TRBJ2-7
V gene: TRBV5-1
clone size: -
D gene: TRBD1
CDR3 DNA: TGCGCCAGCAGCCGGACAGGGGGCTTAGGTTCAGAGCAGTACTTC
CDR3 protein: CASSRTGGLGSEQYF

J gene: TRBJ1-1
V gene: TRBV12-3/TRBV12-4
clone size: -
D gene: TRBD1
CDR3 DNA: TGTGCCAGCAGCCGGACAGGGGGCACTGAAGCTTTCTTT
CDR3 protein: CASSRTGGTEAFF

J gene: TRBJ2-7
V gene: TRBV2
clone size: -
D gene: -
CDR3 DNA: TGTGCCAGCAGTGAAAAACTAGCACAGAACGAGCAGTACTTC
CDR3 protein: CASSEKLAQNEQYF

J gene: TRBJ1-2
V gene: TRBV6-5
clone size: -
D gene: TRBD1
CDR3 DNA: TGTGCCAGCAGTTTCCTTACGGGACAGGCTAACTATGGCTACACCTTC
CDR3 protein: CASSFLTGQANYGYTF

J gene: TRBJ2-2
V gene: TRBV7-3
clone size: -
D gene: TRBD1
CDR3 DNA: TGTGCCAGCAGCTTAGGACAGGGCCCACGGGCCGGGGAGCTGTTTTTT
CDR3 protein: CASSLGQGPRAGELFF

J gene: TRBJ2-1
V gene: TRBV24-1
clone size: -
D gene: -
CDR3 DNA: TGTGCCACCAGTGATGCCCTGCCTTTTGAGAGTAGCGCGAAGGAGGGCGAGCAGTTCTTC
CDR3 protein: CATSDALPFESSAKEGEQFF

J gene: TRBJ2-7
V gene: TRBV28
clone size: -
D gene: -
CDR3 DNA: TGTGCCAGCAGTTTAATTTTGGGGCGAAACAGGGACCCCTACGAGCAGTACTTC
CDR3 protein: CASSLILGRNRDPYEQYF

J gene: TRBJ2-7
V gene: TRBV9
clone size: once
D gene: -
CDR3 DNA: TGTGCCAGCAGCCCTTATAGCGACCCCTACGAGCAGTACTTC
CDR3 protein: CASSPYSDPYEQYF

J gene: TRBJ2-2
V gene: TRBV6-2/TRBV6-3
clone size: -
D gene: TRBD2
CDR3 DNA: TGTGCCAGCAGCCGAGAACTAGCGGGCGCCGTCATCGGGGGGGAGCTGTTTTTT
CDR3 protein: CASSRELAGAVIGGELFF

J gene: TRBJ2-7
V gene: TRBV13
clone size: -
D gene: TRBD2
CDR3 DNA: TGTGCCAGCAGCAGGACCGGGACTAGCGACTACGAGCAGTACTTC
CDR3 protein: CASSRTGTSDYEQYF

J gene: TRBJ1-6
V gene: TRBV19
clone size: -
D gene: TRBD1
CDR3 DNA: TGTGCCAGTAGCCGGGACAGGGGTCGGTCACCCCTCCACTTT
CDR3 protein: CASSRDRGRSPLHF

J gene: TRBJ2-5
V gene: TRBV18
clone size: -
D gene: TRBD1
CDR3 DNA: TGTGCCAGCTCACCCAGGACAGGGCAAGAGACCCAGTACTTC
CDR3 protein: CASSPRTGQETQYF

J gene: TRBJ2-1
V gene: TRBV5-4
clone size: -
D gene: TRBD2
CDR3 DNA: TGTGCCAGCAGCTTGGACAGAGCGGGGAGACGGGGTGAGCAGTTCTTC
CDR3 protein: CASSLDRAGRRGEQFF

J gene: TRBJ1-3
V gene: TRBV7-2
clone size: -
D gene: -
CDR3 DNA: TGTGCCAGCAGCTTAGGGAGGAGGGGGGGGTTGAGCTCTGGAAACACCATATATTTT
CDR3 protein: CASSLGRRGGLSSGNTIYF

J gene: TRBJ1-3
V gene: TRBV13
clone size: -
D gene: -
CDR3 DNA: TGTGCCAGCACCTCAAGGGGGGGGGCTGGAAACACCATATATTTT
CDR3 protein: CASTSRGGAGNTIYF

J gene: TRBJ2-3
V gene: TRBV9
clone size: few
D gene: TRBD1
CDR3 DNA: TGTGCCAGCAGCGTAGCCGGACAGGGGTTCTTGCCTAGCACAGATACGCAGTATTTT
CDR3 protein: CASSVAGQGFLPSTDTQYF

J gene: TRBJ2-1
V gene: TRBV19
clone size: -
D gene: TRBD1
CDR3 DNA: TGTGCCAGTAGTATAGGACAGGGAAATGAGCAGTTCTTC
CDR3 protein: CASSIGQGNEQFF

J gene: TRBJ2-5
V gene: TRBV5-1
clone size: -
D gene: TRBD1
CDR3 DNA: TGCGCCAGCAGCTTGGACAGGGGGCAAGAGACCCAGTACTTC
CDR3 protein: CASSLDRGQETQYF

J gene: TRBJ2-1
V gene: TRBV7-9
clone size: -
D gene: TRBD2
CDR3 DNA: TGTGCCAGCAGCTTCGGGGCGTCTAGCGGGAGGGGAATCAATGAGCAGTTCTTC
CDR3 protein: CASSFGASSGRGINEQFF

J gene: TRBJ1-1
V gene: TRBV7-6
clone size: -
D gene: -
CDR3 DNA: TGTGCCAGCAGCTTAGAAGGTTTGGCAGGGGCGGTCACTGAAGCTTTCTTT
CDR3 protein: CASSLEGLAGAVTEAFF

J gene: TRBJ2-3
V gene: TRBV20-1
clone size: -
D gene: TRBD2
CDR3 DNA: TGCAGTGCTAGTCACTTGGCTAGCGGGAGGGCCCGGGCAGATACGCAGTATTTT
CDR3 protein: CSASHLASGRARADTQYF

J gene: TRBJ2-7
V gene: TRBV3-1/TRBV3-2
clone size: -
D gene: -
CDR3 DNA: TGTGCCAGCAGCCAAGATGGCAGACTCTACGAGCAGTACTTC
CDR3 protein: CASSQDGRLYEQYF

J gene: TRBJ2-4
V gene: TRBV5-1
clone size: -
D gene: -
CDR3 DNA: TGCGCCAGCAGCTTGTCGACAGGACTAGCCAAAAACATTCAGTACTTC
CDR3 protein: CASSLSTGLAKNIQYF

J gene: TRBJ2-7
V gene: TRBV5-1
clone size: -
D gene: TRBD1
CDR3 DNA: TGCGCCAGCAGCCAACGTGGACAGGGCTACGAGCAGTACTTC
CDR3 protein: CASSQRGQGYEQYF

J gene: TRBJ2-7
V gene: TRBV12-3/TRBV12-4
clone size: once
D gene: -
CDR3 DNA: TGTGCCAGCGGACCACAGGGCTACGAGCAGTACTTC
CDR3 protein: CASGPQGYEQYF